These 22 T cell receptor beta chains originate from one sample sequenced in a study of T cell repertoires in cytomegalovirus infection. TCRdb used MiXCR to reprocess the reads, holding one entry per CDR3 protein. The table records about 130,000 distinct CDR3 sequences, approximately 8.8% of them present only once. Material: PBMCs. Receptors were obtained from a human donor in good health (CMV status not recorded). Some clones in this sample may be carry-over from other donors' samples.

Many counts were recorded for this clonotype. The chain employs TRBV25-1 and TRBJ1-3, with D possibly being TRBD1 (5 bases). This CDR3 contains 16 residues. V lost 4 bases and J lost 0, with 13 bases in between. Per the germline V gene, CDR1 is MGHDK and CDR2 is SYGVNS. CDR3 sequence (DNA): TGTGCCAGCAGTGGGCGAGGGGTCTTCTCTGGAAACACCATATATTTT. Translation gives CASSGRGVFSGNTIYF.

This clonotype has ten or more counts. V and J are TRBV4-1 and TRBJ2-1; D not certain. Trimming pared 0 bases from V and 2 bases from J, leaving 5 bases between. This CDR3 has 14 residues. Germline V gives CDR1 MGHRA, CDR2 YSYEKL. CDR3 sequence (DNA): TGCGCCAGCAGCCAAGATCCAGCCTACAATGAGCAGTTCTTC. Translation gives CASSQDPAYNEQFF.

This clonotype has a count of ten or more. The chain couples TRBV27 to TRBJ2-1; TRBD2 matches 13 bases. V gave up 7 bases and J gave up 0 bases; unmatched junction bases: 3. Germline V CDR1 and CDR2: MNHEY, SMNVEV (reference sequence). The CDR3 contains 16 residues. CDR3 residues: CASTGLAGSSYNEQFF. CDR3 coding DNA: TGTGCCAGCACGGGACTAGCGGGGAGCTCCTACAATGAGCAGTTCTTC.

This clonotype was detected ten times or more. As DNA, the CDR3 is TGTGCCACACACGACGTAGGCCGGTACAATGAGCAGTTCTTC. Protein sequence: CATHDVGRYNEQFF. The chain employs TRBV6-6 and TRBJ2-1; D remains ambiguous. Germline V lookup: CDR1 MNHNY, CDR2 SVGAGI (reference sequence). V was cut by 10 bases and J by 4 bases, with 17 bases left in between. The CDR3 contains 14 residues.

This clonotype was detected ten times or more. The chain joins TRBV28 to TRBJ1-5; the D is unclear. Trimming left V 7 bases short and J 8 bases short, with 12 bases between. Germline V lookup: CDR1 MDHEN, CDR2 SYDVKM. This CDR3 contains 12 residues. The CDR3 sequence is CASTAGVEPQHF. CDR3 in DNA: TGTGCCAGCACCGCCGGGGTGGAGCCCCAGCATTTT. Filled out from reference TRBV28 and TRBJ1-5, the complete variable domain reads DVKVTQSSRYLVKRTGEKVFLECVQDMDHENMFWYRQDPGLGLRLIYFSYDVKMKEKGDIPEGYSVSREKKERFSLILESASTNQTSMYLCASTAGVEPQHFGDGTRLSIL.

This clonotype was detected ten times or more. The chain links TRBV20-1 to TRBJ2-3, with TRBD1 identical over 7 bases. Trimming removed 3 bases from V and 7 bases from J; junction bases left unmatched: 10. The CDR3 totals 14 residues. The germline CDR1 and CDR2 sequences are DFQATT and SNEGSKA (reference sequence). The CDR3 coding sequence is TGCAGTGCTAGGGAGACAGGGAATATCTATACGCAGTATTTT. It specifies CSARETGNIYTQYF.

This clonotype was observed many times. V usage is TRBV5-4 and J usage is TRBJ2-2; 9 bases map to TRBD1. Germline lookup yields CDR1 SGHNT and CDR2 YYREEE (reference sequence). The CDR3 sequence is 16 residues long. The V and J ends lost 0 bases and 4 bases, in that order; junction bases with no gene match: 4. For the CDR3, the DNA is TGTGCCAGCAGCTTGGCGGGACAGGGAGGCACCGGGGAGCTGTTTTTT. It encodes CASSLAGQGGTGELFF. Full variable domain (outside the CDR3, taken from reference TRBV5-4 and TRBJ2-2): ETGVTQSPTHLIKTRGQQVTLRCSSQSGHNTVSWYQQALGQGPQFIFQYYREEENGRGNFPPRFSGLQFPNYSSELNVNALELDDSALYLCASSLAGQGGTGELFFGEGSRLTVL.

This clonotype appeared many times. The V and J genes are TRBV19 and TRBJ2-1, with 8 bases identical to TRBD2. The CDR3 consists of 18 residues. Trimming removed 5 bases from V and 5 bases from J; junction bases left unmatched: 17. Per germline, CDR1 LNHDA and CDR2 SQIVND (reference sequence). CDR3: CASSASFNWAGGHNEQFF. DNA of the CDR3: TGTGCCAGTAGTGCCTCATTTAATTGGGCGGGGGGCCACAATGAGCAGTTCTTC.

This clonotype was picked up many times. The chain couples TRBV7-9 to TRBJ1-4, with TRBD1 as a possible D gene (6 bases). CDR1 and CDR2 from the germline V gene are SEHNR and FQNEAQ (reference sequence). V was pared by 0 bases and J by 2 bases, with 13 bases between. This CDR3 is built from 17 residues. The CDR3 DNA reads as TGTGCCAGCAGCTTAGCGGGGGGGCCGGCGACTAATGAAAAACTGTTTTTT. It specifies CASSLAGGPATNEKLFF.

This clonotype was seen only a few times. This chain joins TRBV2 and TRBJ1-2; 7 bases fit TRBD1. CDR3 length: 13 residues. Trimming took 3 bases from V and 2 from J; bases not matched to a gene: 0. The germline V gene encodes CDR1 SNHLY and CDR2 FYNNEI. The CDR3 bases are TGTGCCAGCAGTGAGGACAGGAACTATGGCTACACCTTC. Protein sequence: CASSEDRNYGYTF.

Here the CDR3 DNA reads TGCAGCGTTGTTTGGACCACGTCGGGGACCCAGTACTTC. As protein: CSVVWTTSGTQYF. This rearrangement joins TRBV29-1 to TRBJ2-5; no firm D call. The CDR3 runs to 13 residues. Trimming shortened V by 4 bases and J by 7 bases, and 16 bases separated the two germline ends. Per germline, CDR1 SQVTM and CDR2 ANQGSEA.

This clonotype was picked up many times. As DNA, the CDR3 is TGTGCCAGCAATATCGCTAACTATGGCTACACCTTC. As protein: CASNIANYGYTF. The genes are TRBV2 and TRBJ1-2; D gene ambiguous. The CDR3 has 12 residues. Per germline, CDR1 SNHLY and CDR2 FYNNEI. The ends were cut back, 7 bases at V and 0 bases at J, with 6 bases in the middle. The entire variable domain, with the rest obtained from reference TRBV2 and TRBJ1-2, is as follows: EPEVTQTPSHQVTQMGQEVILRCVPISNHLYFYWYRQILGQKVEFLVSFYNNEISEKSEIFDDQFSVERPDGSNFTLKIRSTKLEDSAMYFCASNIANYGYTFGSGTRLTVV.

This clonotype was seen repeatedly, ten times or more. The rearrangement joins TRBV7-2 to TRBJ1-1; D is uncertain. CDR1 is SGHTA, CDR2 FQGNSA, per germline. This CDR3 spans 15 amino acids. Deletions cut 1 base from V and 5 bases from J, with 14 bases between. CDR3 DNA sequence: TGTGCCAGCAGCTTAGAGCTTGGCGGGCAGACTGAAGCTTTCTTT. Its protein is CASSLELGGQTEAFF.

The chain employs TRBV20-1 and TRBJ2-1; D may be TRBD2 (6 bases). Germline V CDR1 and CDR2: DFQATT, SNEGSKA (reference sequence). The CDR3 is made up of 16 amino acids. V lost 1 base to trimming and J lost 0 bases, with 13 bases between them. CDR3 residues: CSARVGTPSSYNEQFF. DNA for the CDR3: TGCAGTGCTAGAGTGGGGACTCCGAGCTCCTACAATGAGCAGTTCTTC.

The J gene is TRBJ1-5, the V gene TRBV12-3 or TRBV12-4; 9 bases match TRBD1. The CDR3 contains 15 residues. Trimming at V came to 6 bases and at J to 2 bases, leaving 5 bases not matched to a gene. CDR3: CASRRQGGGNQPQHF. For the CDR3, the DNA is TGTGCCAGCAGGAGACAGGGGGGCGGCAATCAGCCCCAGCATTTT.

At least ten counts were recorded for this clonotype. V is TRBV2 and J is TRBJ2-2; 8 nucleotides match TRBD1. CDR1 is SNHLY and CDR2 is FYNNEI in the germline V gene. V gave up 7 bases and J gave up 0 bases; unmatched junction bases: 10. CDR3 size: 17 residues. CDR3 region: CASTGQGAVSNTGELFF. The CDR3 DNA reads as TGTGCCAGCACGGGGCAGGGGGCCGTTTCGAACACCGGGGAGCTGTTTTTT.

This chain connects TRBV20-1 to TRBJ2-7; either TRBD1 or TRBD2 may supply D (6 bases each). V was shortened by 4 bases and J by 3 bases, with 16 bases between the two germline ends. This CDR3 region has 14 residues. Germline CDR1 DFQATT, CDR2 SNEGSKA (reference sequence). The CDR3 DNA sequence: TGCAGTGCTACCAAGGAGGGACACTTCTACGAGCAGTACTTC. This encodes CSATKEGHFYEQYF.

CDR3: CSVEVGDTQYF. CDR3 bases: TGCAGCGTGGAGGTGGGAGATACGCAGTATTTT. This chain connects TRBV29-1 to TRBJ2-3; possible D gene TRBD2, 5 bases. The germline V gene encodes CDR1 SQVTM and CDR2 ANQGSEA. The CDR3 has 11 amino acids. Trimming removed 6 bases from V and 5 bases from J, with 9 bases in between.

This clonotype was seen a few times. The V gene is TRBV29-1, the J gene TRBJ2-6, with D perhaps assigned TRBD1 or TRBD2 (5 bases each). CDR1 and CDR2 (germline): SQVTM, ANQGSEA. V was pared by 7 bases and J by 0 bases, with 10 bases between. This CDR3 region has 14 residues. In DNA form, the CDR3 reads TGCAGCGCCCGGGGACCCTCTGGGGCCAACGTCCTGACTTTC. Translated, it gives CSARGPSGANVLTF.

This clonotype was seen ten or more times. The chain links TRBV28 to TRBJ1-1; D may be TRBD1 (6 bases). There are 14 residues in the CDR3. Germline loops: CDR1 MDHEN, CDR2 SYDVKM. V was cut by 6 bases and J by 3 bases, with 14 bases left in between. CDR3: CASRPRSGDTEAFF. The CDR3 region has the DNA TGTGCCAGCAGACCCCGGTCAGGGGACACTGAAGCTTTCTTT.

This clonotype has a count of ten or more. The genes are TRBV11-1 and TRBJ1-1; 9 bases agree with TRBD1. In germline, CDR1 is SGHAT, CDR2 FQDESV (reference sequence). The CDR3 runs 14 residues. Trimming took 1 base from V and 8 from J; bases not matched to a gene: 5. CDR3 protein: CASSLDRGQNEAFF. CDR3 nucleotide sequence: TGTGCCAGCAGCTTAGACAGGGGGCAAAACGAAGCTTTCTTT.

This clonotype was detected many times. The chain combines TRBV7-2 with TRBJ1-5; no clear D gene. CDR1 and CDR2 (germline): SGHTA, FQGNSA. V shed 5 bases and J shed 0 bases, with 11 bases lying between them. This CDR3 comprises 15 residues. The CDR3 is CASSRTEYSNQPQHF. CDR3 DNA sequence: TGTGCCAGCAGCAGGACGGAATATAGCAATCAGCCCCAGCATTTT.